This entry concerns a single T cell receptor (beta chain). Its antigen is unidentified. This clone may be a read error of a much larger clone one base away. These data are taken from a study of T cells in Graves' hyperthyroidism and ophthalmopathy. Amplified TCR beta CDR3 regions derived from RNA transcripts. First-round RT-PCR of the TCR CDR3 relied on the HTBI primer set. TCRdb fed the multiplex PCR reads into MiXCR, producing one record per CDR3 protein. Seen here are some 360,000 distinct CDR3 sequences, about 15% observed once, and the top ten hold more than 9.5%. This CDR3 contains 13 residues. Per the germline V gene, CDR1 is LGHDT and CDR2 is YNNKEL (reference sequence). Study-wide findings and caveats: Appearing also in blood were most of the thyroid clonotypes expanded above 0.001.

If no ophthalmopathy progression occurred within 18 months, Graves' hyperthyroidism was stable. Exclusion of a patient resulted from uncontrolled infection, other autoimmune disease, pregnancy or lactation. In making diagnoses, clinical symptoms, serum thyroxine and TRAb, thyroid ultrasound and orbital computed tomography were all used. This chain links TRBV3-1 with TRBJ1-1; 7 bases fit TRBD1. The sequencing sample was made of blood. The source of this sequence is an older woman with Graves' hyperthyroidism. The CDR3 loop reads CASSQLGEGAALF. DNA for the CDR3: TGTGCCAGCAGCCAACTTGGCGAGGGGGCAGCTCTCTTT.